These T cell receptor beta chains were read from a single sample in a study of blood T cell repertoires in COVID-19. Repertoires were generated with immunoSEQ multiplex PCR, while TCRdb's copy carries only in-frame clones and drops some. This sample yields about 53,000 clones, of which 82% are seen a single time; around 15% belongs to the top ten. Sequenced material: peripheral blood. The source is a human donor in a cohort sampled during active COVID-19. Each CDR3 is given with its conserved first and last residue. A D gene is named only where the DNA matches it firmly. Clone size is stated in some rows and not others, as once, few, many or a class when expanded.

abundance: .; d_gene: .; v_gene: TRBV21-1; j_gene: TRBJ1-6; CDR3aa: CASSKAAGRDHSPLHF; CDR3nt: TGTGCCAGCAGCAAAGCCGCGGGAAGGGACCATTCACCCCTCCACTTT
abundance: .; d_gene: .; v_gene: TRBV5-4; j_gene: TRBJ2-3; CDR3aa: CASSQQRAGDTQYF; CDR3nt: TGTGCCAGCAGCCAACAACGTGCGGGAGATACGCAGTATTTT
abundance: .; d_gene: .; v_gene: TRBV28; j_gene: TRBJ1-3; CDR3aa: CASSSAGISGNTIYF; CDR3nt: TGTGCCAGCAGTTCCGCAGGGATCTCTGGAAACACCATATATTTT
abundance: .; d_gene: TRBD2; v_gene: TRBV5-6; j_gene: TRBJ2-2; CDR3aa: CASSLAGALGTGELFF; CDR3nt: TGTGCCAGCAGTTTAGCGGGGGCGTTAGGCACCGGGGAGCTGTTTTTT
abundance: .; d_gene: .; v_gene: TRBV6-1; j_gene: TRBJ1-2; CDR3aa: CASSDRGGGYTF; CDR3nt: TGTGCCAGCAGTGACAGGGGAGGGGGCTACACCTTC
abundance: .; d_gene: .; v_gene: TRBV9; j_gene: TRBJ2-7; CDR3aa: CASSVTESYEQYF; CDR3nt: TGTGCCAGCAGCGTAACAGAGAGCTACGAGCAGTACTTC
abundance: .; d_gene: .; v_gene: TRBV19; j_gene: TRBJ2-6; CDR3aa: CASSLRVYAGANVLTF; CDR3nt: TGTGCCAGTAGTCTCAGGGTTTACGCTGGGGCCAACGTCCTGACTTTC
abundance: .; d_gene: TRBD2; v_gene: TRBV29-1; j_gene: TRBJ2-1; CDR3aa: CSVHTGGYNEQFF; CDR3nt: TGCAGCGTGCACACGGGGGGATACAATGAGCAGTTCTTC
abundance: .; d_gene: .; v_gene: TRBV7-2; j_gene: TRBJ2-2; CDR3aa: CASRHFGDSNTGELFF; CDR3nt: TGTGCCAGCAGGCATTTTGGGGACTCGAACACCGGGGAGCTGTTTTTT
abundance: once; d_gene: TRBD1; v_gene: TRBV7-8; j_gene: TRBJ2-7; CDR3aa: CASSLFGTGSIRYEQYF; CDR3nt: TGTGCCAGCAGCTTATTTGGGACAGGCTCTATCAGATACGAGCAGTACTTC
abundance: .; d_gene: TRBD1; v_gene: TRBV4-1; j_gene: TRBJ1-4; CDR3aa: CASSQDGTGYEKLFF; CDR3nt: TGCGCCAGCAGCCAAGATGGGACAGGGTACGAAAAACTGTTTTTT
abundance: .; d_gene: TRBD1; v_gene: TRBV10-3; j_gene: TRBJ2-5; CDR3aa: CAIRRDRGGETQYF; CDR3nt: TGTGCCATCAGGCGGGACAGGGGAGGAGAGACCCAGTACTTC
abundance: .; d_gene: TRBD2; v_gene: TRBV24-1; j_gene: TRBJ2-5; CDR3aa: CATSDRGLAGAETQYF; CDR3nt: TGTGCCACCAGTGACCGGGGACTAGCGGGAGCGGAGACCCAGTACTTC
abundance: .; d_gene: .; v_gene: TRBV9; j_gene: TRBJ1-5; CDR3aa: CASSVRGRQPQHF; CDR3nt: TGTGCCAGCAGCGTACGGGGTAGGCAGCCCCAGCATTTT
abundance: .; d_gene: .; v_gene: TRBV29-1; j_gene: TRBJ1-1; CDR3aa: CSVGNRGNTEAFF; CDR3nt: TGCAGCGTTGGGAACCGCGGGAACACTGAAGCTTTCTTT
abundance: .; d_gene: TRBD1; v_gene: TRBV29-1; j_gene: TRBJ2-6; CDR3aa: CSVDSTPGQGVSGANVLTF; CDR3nt: TGCAGCGTTGATTCTACTCCGGGACAGGGTGTATCTGGGGCCAACGTCCTGACTTTC
abundance: .; d_gene: .; v_gene: TRBV7-9; j_gene: TRBJ2-6; CDR3aa: CASSLGLLSGANVLTF; CDR3nt: TGTGCCAGCAGCTTAGGGCTCCTCTCTGGGGCCAACGTCCTGACTTTC
abundance: .; d_gene: .; v_gene: TRBV6-4; j_gene: TRBJ2-1; CDR3aa: CAGSQGSPVNEQFF; CDR3nt: TGTGCCGGATCTCAGGGAAGTCCAGTCAATGAGCAGTTCTTC
abundance: once; d_gene: TRBD2; v_gene: TRBV15; j_gene: TRBJ2-7; CDR3aa: CATSREGTGGDSYEQYF; CDR3nt: TGTGCCACCAGCAGAGAGGGGACCGGGGGGGACTCCTACGAGCAGTACTTC
abundance: .; d_gene: .; v_gene: TRBV4-3; j_gene: TRBJ1-2; CDR3aa: CASSQEWQGYYGYTF; CDR3nt: TGCGCCAGCAGCCAAGAGTGGCAGGGATACTATGGCTACACCTTC
abundance: .; d_gene: .; v_gene: TRBV29-1; j_gene: TRBJ1-2; CDR3aa: CSVDPRAANYGYTF; CDR3nt: TGCAGCGTTGACCCCAGGGCCGCTAACTATGGCTACACCTTC
abundance: few; d_gene: TRBD1; v_gene: TRBV29-1; j_gene: TRBJ2-3; CDR3aa: CSVVGTDTDTQYF; CDR3nt: TGCAGCGTGGTAGGGACAGACACAGATACGCAGTATTTT
abundance: .; d_gene: .; v_gene: TRBV7-8; j_gene: TRBJ1-3; CDR3aa: CASSLWTSGNTIYF; CDR3nt: TGTGCCAGCAGCTTATGGACAAGTGGAAACACCATATATTTT
abundance: .; d_gene: TRBD2; v_gene: TRBV7-2; j_gene: TRBJ2-5; CDR3aa: CASSFALAGQETQYF; CDR3nt: TGTGCCAGCAGCTTTGCACTAGCGGGCCAAGAGACCCAGTACTTC
abundance: few; d_gene: TRBD2; v_gene: TRBV7-3; j_gene: TRBJ2-3; CDR3aa: CASSLFAGERDTQYF; CDR3nt: TGTGCCAGCAGCTTGTTTGCGGGAGAGAGGGATACGCAGTATTTT
abundance: .; d_gene: .; v_gene: TRBV20-1; j_gene: TRBJ2-2; CDR3aa: CSGNRGGELFF; CDR3nt: TGCAGTGGAAATCGGGGCGGGGAGCTGTTTTTT
abundance: .; d_gene: TRBD1; v_gene: TRBV7-2; j_gene: TRBJ2-2; CDR3aa: CASRKQGDTGELFF; CDR3nt: TGTGCCAGCAGGAAACAGGGGGACACCGGGGAGCTGTTTTTT
abundance: .; d_gene: .; v_gene: TRBV15; j_gene: TRBJ2-4; CDR3aa: CATSTLSGNIQYF; CDR3nt: TGTGCCACCAGCACTCTAAGTGGAAACATTCAGTACTTC
abundance: .; d_gene: .; v_gene: TRBV9; j_gene: TRBJ1-1; CDR3aa: CASSVRGVNTEAFF; CDR3nt: TGTGCCAGCAGCGTACGGGGGGTGAACACTGAAGCTTTCTTT
abundance: .; d_gene: .; v_gene: TRBV19; j_gene: TRBJ1-5; CDR3aa: CASSMGQGSQPQHF; CDR3nt: TGTGCCAGTAGTATGGGGCAGGGGAGTCAGCCCCAGCATTTT
abundance: .; d_gene: TRBD1; v_gene: TRBV6-5; j_gene: TRBJ2-7; CDR3aa: CASSTQGQALYEQYF; CDR3nt: TGTGCCAGCAGTACCCAAGGACAGGCCCTCTACGAGCAGTACTTC
abundance: .; d_gene: .; v_gene: TRBV2; j_gene: TRBJ1-5; CDR3aa: CASNLRNQPQHF; CDR3nt: TGTGCCAGCAACCTTAGAAATCAGCCCCAGCATTTT
abundance: .; d_gene: TRBD1; v_gene: TRBV28; j_gene: TRBJ1-2; CDR3aa: CASNQAGGWGYTF; CDR3nt: TGTGCCAGCAATCAGGCAGGGGGATGGGGCTACACCTTC
abundance: .; d_gene: TRBD1; v_gene: TRBV19; j_gene: TRBJ1-5; CDR3aa: CASIGDSEGRQPQHF; CDR3nt: TGTGCCAGTATCGGGGACAGCGAGGGGCGTCAGCCCCAGCATTTT
abundance: .; d_gene: .; v_gene: TRBV18; j_gene: TRBJ1-5; CDR3aa: CASSPPYNNQPQHF; CDR3nt: TGTGCCAGCTCACCCCCTTATAACAATCAGCCCCAGCATTTT
abundance: .; d_gene: .; v_gene: TRBV5-4; j_gene: TRBJ2-5; CDR3aa: CASSLVSGDQETQYF; CDR3nt: TGTGCCAGCAGCTTGGTTAGCGGAGATCAAGAGACCCAGTACTTC
abundance: .; d_gene: TRBD2; v_gene: TRBV7-2; j_gene: TRBJ2-7; CDR3aa: CASSLGQRGVSYEQYF; CDR3nt: TGTGCCAGCAGCTTAGGGCAGCGGGGGGTCTCCTACGAGCAGTACTTC
abundance: .; d_gene: .; v_gene: TRBV9; j_gene: TRBJ2-3; CDR3aa: CASSPPRESDTQYF; CDR3nt: TGTGCCAGCAGCCCACCCCGCGAGTCAGATACGCAGTATTTT
abundance: .; d_gene: TRBD2; v_gene: TRBV5-1; j_gene: TRBJ2-3; CDR3aa: CASSGSGGGRGDTQYF; CDR3nt: TGCGCCAGCAGCGGTAGCGGGGGAGGTCGGGGAGATACGCAGTATTTT
abundance: once; d_gene: TRBD1; v_gene: TRBV5-4; j_gene: TRBJ2-1; CDR3aa: CASSLEGASNNEQFF; CDR3nt: TGTGCCAGCAGCTTGGAGGGGGCATCGAACAATGAGCAGTTCTTC
abundance: few; d_gene: TRBD1; v_gene: TRBV5-8; j_gene: TRBJ1-4; CDR3aa: CASSHQGAGEKLFF; CDR3nt: TGTGCCAGCAGCCATCAGGGGGCTGGGGAAAAACTGTTTTTT
abundance: .; d_gene: .; v_gene: TRBV5-5; j_gene: TRBJ2-2; CDR3aa: CASSLDNRVGVGELFF; CDR3nt: TGTGCCAGCAGCCTGGACAACAGGGTCGGGGTCGGGGAGCTGTTTTTT
abundance: .; d_gene: TRBD2; v_gene: TRBV3-1/TRBV3-2; j_gene: TRBJ2-1; CDR3aa: CASSQAGGSNEQFF; CDR3nt: TGTGCCAGCAGCCAAGCGGGCGGGAGCAATGAGCAGTTCTTC
abundance: .; d_gene: TRBD1; v_gene: TRBV3-1/TRBV3-2; j_gene: TRBJ1-5; CDR3aa: CASSMGQGGARPQHF; CDR3nt: TGTGCCAGCAGCATGGGACAGGGGGGGGCGAGGCCCCAGCATTTT
abundance: .; d_gene: TRBD1; v_gene: TRBV19; j_gene: TRBJ1-4; CDR3aa: CASSGTAATNEKLFF; CDR3nt: TGTGCCAGTAGCGGGACAGCCGCAACTAATGAAAAACTGTTTTTT
abundance: .; d_gene: TRBD2; v_gene: TRBV10-2; j_gene: TRBJ2-3; CDR3aa: CASSSPGTSGGRDTQYF; CDR3nt: TGCGCCAGCAGTTCGCCCGGGACTAGCGGGGGGAGGGATACGCAGTATTTT
abundance: .; d_gene: TRBD2; v_gene: TRBV4-1; j_gene: TRBJ2-1; CDR3aa: CASSLSGPNDEQFF; CDR3nt: TGCGCCAGCAGCCTTAGCGGGCCCAACGATGAGCAGTTCTTC
abundance: .; d_gene: .; v_gene: TRBV29-1; j_gene: TRBJ1-2; CDR3aa: CSVEASGGYGYTF; CDR3nt: TGCAGCGTTGAGGCATCCGGCGGCTATGGCTACACCTTC
abundance: .; d_gene: .; v_gene: TRBV18; j_gene: TRBJ1-2; CDR3aa: CASSPGGAPNYGYTF; CDR3nt: TGTGCCAGCTCCCCTGGGGGGGCCCCTAACTATGGCTACACCTTC
abundance: few; d_gene: .; v_gene: TRBV29-1; j_gene: TRBJ1-5; CDR3aa: CSVYGDTRDFQHF; CDR3nt: TGCAGCGTTTACGGGGACACCAGAGATTTCCAGCATTTT
abundance: .; d_gene: .; v_gene: TRBV7-9; j_gene: TRBJ2-7; CDR3aa: CASSPRRMADEQYF; CDR3nt: TGTGCCAGCAGCCCTCGGAGGATGGCCGACGAGCAGTACTTC
abundance: .; d_gene: TRBD1; v_gene: TRBV4-3; j_gene: TRBJ1-1; CDR3aa: CASSPGSTGRNTEAFF; CDR3nt: TGCGCCAGCAGCCCAGGGTCGACAGGGAGAAACACTGAAGCTTTCTTT
abundance: .; d_gene: TRBD1; v_gene: TRBV18; j_gene: TRBJ1-5; CDR3aa: CASSQDRVNQPQHF; CDR3nt: TGTGCCAGCTCGCAGGACAGGGTGAATCAGCCCCAGCATTTT
abundance: .; d_gene: TRBD1; v_gene: TRBV6-5; j_gene: TRBJ1-5; CDR3aa: CASSTNRGSQPQHF; CDR3nt: TGTGCCAGCAGTACCAACAGGGGGAGTCAGCCCCAGCATTTT
abundance: .; d_gene: .; v_gene: TRBV6-6; j_gene: TRBJ2-5; CDR3aa: CASTGGQTQYF; CDR3nt: TGTGCCAGCACAGGGGGGCAGACCCAGTACTTC
abundance: .; d_gene: TRBD1; v_gene: TRBV6-6; j_gene: TRBJ1-1; CDR3aa: CASRPPGQMNTEAFF; CDR3nt: TGTGCCAGCAGACCTCCGGGACAGATGAACACTGAAGCTTTCTTT